This is a list of T cell receptor beta chains from one sample in a study of CD8+ T cells in alopecia areata. TCRdb keeps only in-frame clones here, not all; method: immunoSEQ multiplex PCR. Seen here are under 200,000 clones, less than 80% observed once, and the top ten hold more than 13%. Sequencing used CD4+ T cells sorted from blood, obtained at week 24, from a patient treated with tofacitinib. These receptors all come from a human donor with alopecia areata. Each CDR3 is given with its conserved first and last residue. Each record gives: D gene, J gene, clone size, V gene, CDR3 protein, CDR3 DNA. The D gene is left open where the match is weak. Not every row has a clone size; where given, it reads once, few, many or a size class.

d_gene: .; j_gene: TRBJ1-1; abundance: .; v_gene: TRBV10-3; CDR3aa: CAITSGNTEAFF; CDR3nt: TGTGCCATCACATCGGGGAACACTGAAGCTTTCTTT
d_gene: .; j_gene: TRBJ2-3; abundance: .; v_gene: TRBV9; CDR3aa: CASGYRGTDTQYF; CDR3nt: TGTGCCAGCGGCTACCGCGGCACAGATACGCAGTATTTT
d_gene: TRBD2; j_gene: TRBJ2-3; abundance: .; v_gene: TRBV4-1; CDR3aa: CASSQGGLAGVTDTQYF; CDR3nt: TGCGCCAGCAGCCAGGGGGGGCTAGCGGGGGTCACAGATACGCAGTATTTT
d_gene: .; j_gene: TRBJ2-3; abundance: once; v_gene: TRBV11-2; CDR3aa: CASSWGPGWTDTQYF; CDR3nt: TGTGCCAGCAGCTGGGGGCCCGGTTGGACAGATACGCAGTATTTT
d_gene: TRBD1; j_gene: TRBJ1-1; abundance: once; v_gene: TRBV6-1; CDR3aa: CASSEVGQDTEAFF; CDR3nt: TGTGCCAGCAGTGAAGTGGGACAGGACACTGAAGCTTTCTTT
d_gene: .; j_gene: TRBJ1-1; abundance: .; v_gene: TRBV5-1; CDR3aa: CASSLVVNTEAFF; CDR3nt: TGCGCCAGCAGCTTGGTCGTGAACACTGAAGCTTTCTTT
d_gene: .; j_gene: TRBJ2-4; abundance: .; v_gene: TRBV5-1; CDR3aa: CASSKDLAKNIQYF; CDR3nt: TGCGCCAGCAGCAAGGACCTAGCCAAAAACATTCAGTACTTC
d_gene: .; j_gene: TRBJ1-2; abundance: .; v_gene: TRBV10-3; CDR3aa: CAISQDSNYGYTF; CDR3nt: TGTGCCATCAGTCAGGACAGTAACTATGGCTACACCTTC
d_gene: .; j_gene: TRBJ2-7; abundance: .; v_gene: TRBV30; CDR3aa: CAWSVLFGRGNSYEQYF; CDR3nt: TGTGCCTGGAGTGTACTATTCGGCAGAGGTAATTCATACGAGCAGTACTTC
d_gene: .; j_gene: TRBJ2-1; abundance: .; v_gene: TRBV10-3; CDR3aa: CAISPGGQEQFF; CDR3nt: TGTGCCATCAGTCCCGGCGGACAGGAGCAGTTCTTC
d_gene: .; j_gene: TRBJ2-2; abundance: once; v_gene: TRBV2; CDR3aa: CASSSQSDTGELFF; CDR3nt: TGTGCCAGCAGTTCCCAATCGGACACCGGGGAGCTGTTTTTT
d_gene: .; j_gene: TRBJ1-6; abundance: .; v_gene: TRBV18; CDR3aa: CASSPPTNSPLHF; CDR3nt: TGTGCCAGCTCACCACCAACTAATTCACCCCTCCACTTT
d_gene: TRBD1; j_gene: TRBJ1-6; abundance: .; v_gene: TRBV4-2; CDR3aa: CASSLTPGQGSSPLHF; CDR3nt: TGTGCCAGCAGCCTAACCCCGGGACAGGGTAGTTCACCCCTCCACTTT
d_gene: .; j_gene: TRBJ2-5; abundance: .; v_gene: TRBV4-1; CDR3aa: CASSRLHLETQYF; CDR3nt: TGCGCCAGCAGCCGACTTCACCTAGAGACCCAGTACTTC
d_gene: TRBD1; j_gene: TRBJ2-7; abundance: once; v_gene: TRBV5-1; CDR3aa: CASSHDRVAYEQYF; CDR3nt: TGCGCCAGCAGCCACGACAGGGTTGCCTACGAGCAGTACTTC
d_gene: .; j_gene: TRBJ2-7; abundance: .; v_gene: TRBV4-2; CDR3aa: CASSQSGNSYEQYF; CDR3nt: TGTGCCAGCAGCCAGTCGGGCAATTCTTACGAGCAGTACTTC
d_gene: .; j_gene: TRBJ1-5; abundance: few; v_gene: TRBV4-2; CDR3aa: CASSQAGGANQPQHF; CDR3nt: TGTGCCAGCAGCCAAGCGGGGGGAGCCAATCAGCCCCAGCATTTT
d_gene: TRBD1; j_gene: TRBJ2-7; abundance: .; v_gene: TRBV4-1; CDR3aa: CASSQDWTGKTYEQYF; CDR3nt: TGCGCCAGCAGCCAAGACTGGACAGGGAAAACCTACGAGCAGTACTTC
d_gene: .; j_gene: TRBJ1-4; abundance: once; v_gene: TRBV30; CDR3aa: CAWSLQANEKLFF; CDR3nt: TGTGCCTGGAGTTTACAGGCTAATGAAAAACTGTTTTTT
d_gene: .; j_gene: TRBJ2-6; abundance: few; v_gene: TRBV5-6; CDR3aa: CASSQKVTAGANVLTF; CDR3nt: TGTGCCAGCAGCCAAAAGGTGACAGCTGGGGCCAACGTCCTGACTTTC
d_gene: .; j_gene: TRBJ1-2; abundance: .; v_gene: TRBV18; CDR3aa: CASSPGLEGFGYTF; CDR3nt: TGTGCCAGCTCACCTGGCTTGGAAGGCTTTGGCTACACCTTC
d_gene: .; j_gene: TRBJ2-5; abundance: .; v_gene: TRBV9; CDR3aa: CASSVEEETQYF; CDR3nt: TGTGCCAGCAGCGTAGAGGAGGAGACCCAGTACTTC
d_gene: .; j_gene: TRBJ1-5; abundance: few; v_gene: TRBV29-1; CDR3aa: CSVRDSNSNQPQHF; CDR3nt: TGCAGCGTTCGTGACAGCAATAGCAATCAGCCCCAGCATTTT
d_gene: .; j_gene: TRBJ2-3; abundance: .; v_gene: TRBV2; CDR3aa: CASSPLRISTDTQYF; CDR3nt: TGTGCCAGCAGTCCTTTGCGAATAAGCACAGATACGCAGTATTTT
d_gene: TRBD1; j_gene: TRBJ1-2; abundance: .; v_gene: TRBV30; CDR3aa: CAWRLPLRQGAPYGYTF; CDR3nt: TGTGCCTGGAGACTACCCTTGAGGCAGGGGGCCCCCTATGGCTACACCTTC
d_gene: .; j_gene: TRBJ1-1; abundance: .; v_gene: TRBV5-1; CDR3aa: CASSLGRNTEAFF; CDR3nt: TGCGCCAGCAGCTTGGGTCGGAACACTGAAGCTTTCTTT
d_gene: TRBD2; j_gene: TRBJ2-3; abundance: .; v_gene: TRBV29-1; CDR3aa: CSALLAGGHKSTDTQYF; CDR3nt: TGCAGCGCCTTACTAGCGGGGGGTCACAAAAGCACAGATACGCAGTATTTT